This T cell receptor (beta chain) was sequenced for a study of blood T cell repertoires in COVID-19 (dated by TCRdb to 2020 to 2022). For the wider study: The collaborator samples originated in the United States, Italy and Spain and spanned the acute and convalescent phases of COVID-19. Samples were obtained from the ongoing ImmuneRACE study (first 160 participants) and from over 1,000 subjects provided by 6 global collaborators. The prospective study material was composed of cDNA or gDNA derived from T cells, B-cell-depleted T cells, or PBMCs. Deeply sampled blood TCRbeta repertoires from subjects exposed to, actively infected with, or recovered from COVID-19 were included in the dataset. The repertoires were released in a freely available public database meant as a resource for research on the immune response to SARS-CoV-2. The sample metadata nearly always contained a de-identified subject ID, COVID-19 status, age in years and sex. Where available, HLA class I and class II types were taken from metadata supplied by the sample provider and were not determined by assay-based typing.

The collaborating institutions used their own protocols to collect whole blood in K2EDTA tubes. For TCRbeta analysis, collaborators shipped samples in one of three forms: frozen whole blood, isolated PBMCs, or DNA extracted from either of those sample types. This clone was detected only a few times. There is no known antigen for this receptor. Base qualities are not recorded, but no much larger clone differs from it by a single base. TCRbeta CDR3 regions were amplified from genomic DNA using the immunoSEQ Assay, a bias-controlled multiplex PCR. Turning to the authors' computational methods: Nucleated cell counts per sample were estimated from amplification of reference gene primers within the assay. To quantify the absolute abundance of each unique TCRbeta CDR3 rearrangement, sequence reads were collapsed and filtered. Productive Simpson clonality was computed per sample as the square root of Simpson's diversity index over productive rearrangements. TCRdb provides this immuneACCESS table in a form limited to in-frame rearrangements. Some clones are lacking; in checked studies, under half of them reflect an unresolved V gene, and why the rest are absent is not known. V and J calls and clone size come straight from that table; D and trimming were deduced from the DNA. The sample data list about 200,000 clones, and less than 90% of these were observed just once. The ten top clones hold 0.75% to 0.9% of the sample.

The germline V gene supplies CDR1 MGHRA and CDR2 YSYEKL. The cysteine opens and the phenylalanine closes a CDR3 of 14 amino acids. Only the CDR3 DNA is retained, 42 bases long and in frame from the first base. V has 1 base trimmed and J has 8 bases trimmed; junction bases matching no gene number 5. Study-wide conclusions, independent of this receptor: How much clinical and demographic metadata was included differed by source and by participant, and the metadata was provided uncurated.

The sequence was collected from a woman aged 70-85 years with acute or convalescent COVID-19. The rearranged segments are TRBV4-1 and TRBJ1-2; the central 9 bases match TRBD1. The material sequenced was peripheral blood. At the DNA level, the sequence is TGCGCCAGCAGCCAAGGCCGGGACAGGGTGGGCTACACCTTC. Translation gives CASSQGRDRVGYTF.